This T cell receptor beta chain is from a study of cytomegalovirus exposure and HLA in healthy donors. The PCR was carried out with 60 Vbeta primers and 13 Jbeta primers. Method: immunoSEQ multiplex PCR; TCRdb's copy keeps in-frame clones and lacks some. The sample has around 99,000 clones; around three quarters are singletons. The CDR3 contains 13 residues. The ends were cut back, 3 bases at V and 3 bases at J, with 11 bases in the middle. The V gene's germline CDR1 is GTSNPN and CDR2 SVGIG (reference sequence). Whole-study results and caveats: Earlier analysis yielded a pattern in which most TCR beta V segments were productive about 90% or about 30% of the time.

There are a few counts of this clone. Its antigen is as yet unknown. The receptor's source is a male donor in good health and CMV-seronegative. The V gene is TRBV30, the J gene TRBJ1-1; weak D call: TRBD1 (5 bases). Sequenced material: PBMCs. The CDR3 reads CAWRGDSDTEAFF. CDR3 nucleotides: TGTGCCTGGAGAGGGGATTCGGACACTGAAGCTTTCTTT.